One and the same sample provided the 6 T cell receptor beta chains below, sequenced in a study of blood T cell repertoires in COVID-19. The table came from immunoSEQ multiplex PCR; TCRdb's copy has only in-frame clones and leaves some out. The data show around 40,000 clones, 75% to 95% seen once. Specimen: peripheral blood. The receptors originated from a woman of 80 years or more with acute or convalescent COVID-19.

This sequence joins TRBV20-1 and TRBJ2-1; no reliable D call. Germline V gene sequence: CDR1 DFQATT, CDR2 SNEGSKA (reference sequence). The CDR3 contains 10 residues. V lost 6 bases and J 16 bases, leaving 16 bases between the germline ends. The CDR3 reads CSAPSPSLFF. The CDR3 DNA follows: TGCAGTGCCCCCAGTCCATCGCTTTTCTTC.

The sample holds one count of this clone. The chain links TRBV3-1 (or the pseudogene TRBV3-2) to TRBJ1-2, with TRBD1 identical over 8 bases. Germline-derived CDR1 and CDR2 are LGHDT and YNNKEL (reference sequence). The CDR3 is made up of 15 amino acids. J was trimmed by 0 bases and V by 8 bases; bases with no gene match: 8. The CDR3 DNA follows: TGTGCCAGCGGCTTACAGGGGGGCCCTAACTATGGCTACACCTTC. The encoded protein is CASGLQGGPNYGYTF.

The chain couples TRBV19 to TRBJ1-4, with a tentative D call TRBD1 (6 bases). Germline V gene data show CDR1 as LNHDA and CDR2 as SQIVND (reference sequence). Trimming left V 7 bases short and J 10 bases short, with 22 bases between. The CDR3 has 15 amino acids. The CDR3 DNA reads TGTGCCAGTAACCCCCCGGACAGCCTTCCCGGAAAACTGTTTTTT. This translates into CASNPPDSLPGKLFF.

The rearrangement links TRBV4-1 to TRBJ2-5; 8 bases line up with TRBD2. Germline V gives CDR1 MGHRA, CDR2 YSYEKL. The CDR3 extends over 16 amino acids. Unmatched junction bases numbered 8, after V lost 0 bases and J lost 5 bases. CDR3 protein: CASSQEIGGAAETQYF. In DNA form, the CDR3 reads TGCGCCAGCAGCCAAGAGATCGGGGGGGCGGCGGAGACCCAGTACTTC.

The chain employs TRBV7-2 and TRBJ2-1; no definite D call. The V end was cut by 0 bases, the J end by 6 bases, with 6 bases between. The germline CDR1 and CDR2 sequences are SGHTA and FQGNSA. The CDR3 is made up of 13 amino acids. The CDR3 nucleotides are TGTGCCAGCAGCTTAGCTGGCCTCAATGAGCAGTTCTTC. This encodes CASSLAGLNEQFF.

CDR3 residues: CASSGQGRSPLHF. DNA for the CDR3: TGTGCCAGCTCGGGACAGGGGCGCTCACCCCTCCACTTT. The chain combines TRBV6-6 with TRBJ1-6, with 10 bases identical to TRBD1. CDR3 size: 13 residues. Per germline, CDR1 MNHNY and CDR2 SVGAGI (reference sequence). The ends lost 8 bases at V and 10 bases at J; junction bases unmatched: 5.